These 5 T cell receptor beta chains were sequenced from one sample in a study of identifying expanded T cells in peripheral blood. Produced via immunoSEQ multiplex PCR; TCRdb's table is partial and in-frame only. The repertoire includes around 120,000 clones, about 80% of them detected once, and 3.3% sits in the top ten. Sequencing was performed on blood. The receptors originated from a person aged 18 to 70 in good health.

This clone was counted a few times. The rearrangement joins TRBV30 to TRBJ1-6, with a possible D match to TRBD1 (6 bases). There are 13 residues in the CDR3. The ends were cut back, 4 bases at V and 6 bases at J, with 10 bases in the middle. Germline values: CDR1 GTSNPN, CDR2 SVGIG (reference sequence). The CDR3 coding sequence is TGTGCCTGGACTCGACAGGCTAATTCACCCCTCCACTTT. Translation: CAWTRQANSPLHF. Complete variable domain (other parts from reference TRBV30 and TRBJ1-6): SQTIHQWPATLVQPVGSPLSLECTVEGTSNPNLYWYRQAAGRGLQLLFYSVGIGQISSEVPQNLSASRPQDRQFILSSKKLLLSDSGFYLCAWTRQANSPLHFGNGTRLTVT.

The rearrangement joins TRBV4-1 to TRBJ1-5; 9 bases are a match to TRBD1. Germline lookup yields CDR1 MGHRA and CDR2 YSYEKL. Trimming at V came to 2 bases and at J to 6 bases, leaving 5 bases not matched to a gene. The CDR3 loop spans 15 amino acids. Written as DNA, the CDR3 is TGCGCCAGCAGCCAACCAACAGGGGGCGTTCAGCCCCAGCATTTT. Translated, it gives CASSQPTGGVQPQHF.

In DNA form, the CDR3 reads TGTGCCAGCAGCTTCCTAGGGGAGTTCGAAAAACTGTTTTTT. It encodes CASSFLGEFEKLFF. This chain joins TRBV5-6 and TRBJ1-4; possibly TRBD1 for D (5 bases). This CDR3 has 14 residues. The germline V gene encodes CDR1 SGHDT and CDR2 YYEEEE. Trimming stripped 2 bases from V and 8 bases from J, with 13 bases between.

CDR3 nucleotides: TGTGCCAGCAGTCCCTGGAGGGAGTTGGCTGCCGGGGAGCTGTTTTTT. Its translation: CASSPWRELAAGELFF. The chain recombines TRBV27 with TRBJ2-2, with D perhaps TRBD2 (6 bases). Per the germline V gene, CDR1 is MNHEY and CDR2 is SMNVEV (reference sequence). The CDR3 has 16 residues. The V end lost 5 bases, the J end lost 6 bases, and 19 bases lay between the germline ends.

This chain connects TRBV30 to TRBJ1-1; D is undetermined. The CDR3 consists of 12 residues. Germline V lookup: CDR1 GTSNPN, CDR2 SVGIG (reference sequence). Trimming pared 5 bases from V and 0 bases from J, leaving 7 bases between. The CDR3 region is CAWERMNTEAFF. The CDR3 nucleotides are TGTGCCTGGGAACGTATGAACACTGAAGCTTTCTTT.